The source of this TCR beta chain is a study of control samples from healthy donors and cancer patients. Libraries were prepared by immunoSEQ multiplex PCR; TCRdb keeps only in-frame clonotypes and omits some of them. This sample has about 120,000 clones; 88% occur once, and the top ten carry 3.4%. Germline-derived CDR1 and CDR2 are SGHDN and FVKESK. Germline trimming cut 1 base from V and 4 bases from J; bases unmatched to any gene: 8. The CDR3 totals 16 residues. Sequences were obtained from blood. The chain links TRBV14 to TRBJ2-3; 7 bases line up with TRBD2. The clonotype was recovered from a man aged 40-49 years in good health. CDR3 residues: CASSQVRPGGPDTQYF. CDR3 in DNA: TGTGCCAGCAGCCAAGTGCGCCCGGGGGGTCCAGATACGCAGTATTTT.